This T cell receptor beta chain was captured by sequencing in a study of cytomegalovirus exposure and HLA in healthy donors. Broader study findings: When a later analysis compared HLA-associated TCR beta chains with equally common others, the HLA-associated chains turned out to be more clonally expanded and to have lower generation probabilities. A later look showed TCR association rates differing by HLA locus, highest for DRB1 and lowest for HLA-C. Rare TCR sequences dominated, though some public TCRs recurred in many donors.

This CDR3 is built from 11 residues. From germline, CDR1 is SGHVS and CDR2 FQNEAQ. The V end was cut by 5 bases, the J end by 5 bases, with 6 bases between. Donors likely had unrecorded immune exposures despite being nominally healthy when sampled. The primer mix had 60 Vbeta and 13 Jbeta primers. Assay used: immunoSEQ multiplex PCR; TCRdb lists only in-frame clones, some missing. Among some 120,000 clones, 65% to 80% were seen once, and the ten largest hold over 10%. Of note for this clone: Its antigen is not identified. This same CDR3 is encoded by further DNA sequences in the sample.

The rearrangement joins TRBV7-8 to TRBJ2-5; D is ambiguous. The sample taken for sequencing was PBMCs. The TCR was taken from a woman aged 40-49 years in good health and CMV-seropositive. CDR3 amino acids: CASSPRETQYF. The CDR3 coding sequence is TGTGCCAGCAGCCCGAGGGAGACCCAGTACTTC.